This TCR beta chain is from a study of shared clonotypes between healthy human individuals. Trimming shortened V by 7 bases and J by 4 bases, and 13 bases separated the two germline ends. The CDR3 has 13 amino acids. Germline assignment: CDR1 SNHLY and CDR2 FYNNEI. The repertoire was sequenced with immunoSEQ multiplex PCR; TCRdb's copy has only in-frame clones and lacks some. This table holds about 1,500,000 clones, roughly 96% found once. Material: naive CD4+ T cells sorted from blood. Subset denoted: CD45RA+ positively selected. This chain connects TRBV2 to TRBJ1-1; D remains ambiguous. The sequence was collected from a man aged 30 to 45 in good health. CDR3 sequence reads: CASTTRLGTEAFF. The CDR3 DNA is TGTGCCAGCACCACTCGGTTGGGCACTGAAGCTTTCTTT.